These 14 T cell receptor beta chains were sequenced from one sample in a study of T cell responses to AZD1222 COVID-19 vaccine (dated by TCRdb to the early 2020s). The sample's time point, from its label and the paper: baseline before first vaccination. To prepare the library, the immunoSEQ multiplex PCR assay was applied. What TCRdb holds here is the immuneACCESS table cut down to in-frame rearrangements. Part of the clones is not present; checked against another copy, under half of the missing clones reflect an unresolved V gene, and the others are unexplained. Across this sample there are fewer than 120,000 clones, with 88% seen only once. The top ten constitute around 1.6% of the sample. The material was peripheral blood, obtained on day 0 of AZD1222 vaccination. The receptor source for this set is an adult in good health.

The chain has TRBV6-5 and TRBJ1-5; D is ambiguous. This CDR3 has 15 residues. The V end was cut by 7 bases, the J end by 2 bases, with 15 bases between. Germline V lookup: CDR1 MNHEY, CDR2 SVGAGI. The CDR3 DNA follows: TGTGCCAGCAAGTCGGCCTACGGTGGCAATCAGCCCCAGCATTTT. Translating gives CASKSAYGGNQPQHF.

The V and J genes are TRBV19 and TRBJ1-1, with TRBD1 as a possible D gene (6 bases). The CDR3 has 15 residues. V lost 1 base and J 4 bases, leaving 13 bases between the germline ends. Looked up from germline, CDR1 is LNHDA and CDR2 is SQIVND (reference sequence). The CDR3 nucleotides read TGTGCCAGTAGTATAGGAGGGGGTGGAGGCACTGAAGCTTTCTTT. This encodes CASSIGGGGGTEAFF.

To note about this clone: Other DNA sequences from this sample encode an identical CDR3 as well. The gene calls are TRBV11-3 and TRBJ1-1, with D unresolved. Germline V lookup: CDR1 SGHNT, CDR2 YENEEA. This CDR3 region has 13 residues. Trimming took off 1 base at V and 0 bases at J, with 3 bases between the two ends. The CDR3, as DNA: TGTGCCAGCAGCTTAGGGGTGAACACTGAAGCTTTCTTT. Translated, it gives CASSLGVNTEAFF.

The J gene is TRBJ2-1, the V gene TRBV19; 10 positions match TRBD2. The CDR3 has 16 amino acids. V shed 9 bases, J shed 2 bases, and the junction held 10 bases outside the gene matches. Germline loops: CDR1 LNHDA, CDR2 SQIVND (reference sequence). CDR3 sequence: CASKLAGGSPYNEQFF. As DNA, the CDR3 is TGTGCCAGCAAATTAGCGGGAGGCAGCCCCTACAATGAGCAGTTCTTC.

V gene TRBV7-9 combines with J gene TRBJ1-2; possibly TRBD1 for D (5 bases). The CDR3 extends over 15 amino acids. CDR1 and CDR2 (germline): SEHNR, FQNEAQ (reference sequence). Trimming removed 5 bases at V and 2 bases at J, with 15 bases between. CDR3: CASSPTVDSNYGYTF. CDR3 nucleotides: TGTGCCAGCAGCCCGACAGTGGACTCCAACTATGGCTACACCTTC.

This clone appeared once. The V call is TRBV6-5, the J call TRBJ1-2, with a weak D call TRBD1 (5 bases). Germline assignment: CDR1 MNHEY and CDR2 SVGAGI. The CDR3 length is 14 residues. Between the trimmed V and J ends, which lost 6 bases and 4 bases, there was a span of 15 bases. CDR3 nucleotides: TGTGCCAGCAGCCTGGGGGGAATAGGCTATGGCTACACCTTC. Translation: CASSLGGIGYGYTF.

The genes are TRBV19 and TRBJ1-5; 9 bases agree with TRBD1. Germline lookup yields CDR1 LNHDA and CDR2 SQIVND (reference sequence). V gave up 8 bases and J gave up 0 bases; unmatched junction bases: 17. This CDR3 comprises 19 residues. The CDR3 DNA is TGTGCCAGTCGGCCCTACGGGACAGGGAGGAGATATAGCAATCAGCCCCAGCATTTT. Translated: CASRPYGTGRRYSNQPQHF. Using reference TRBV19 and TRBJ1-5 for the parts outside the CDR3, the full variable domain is DGGITQSPKYLFRKEGQNVTLSCEQNLNHDAMYWYRQDPGQGLRLIYYSQIVNDFQKGDIAEGYSVSREKKESFPLTVTSAQKNPTAFYLCASRPYGTGRRYSNQPQHFGDGTRLSIL.

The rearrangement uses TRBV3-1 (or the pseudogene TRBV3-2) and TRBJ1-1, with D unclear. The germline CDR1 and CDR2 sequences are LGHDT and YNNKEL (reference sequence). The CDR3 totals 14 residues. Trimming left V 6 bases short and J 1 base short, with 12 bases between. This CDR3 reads CASSFGPANTEAFF. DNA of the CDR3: TGTGCCAGCAGTTTTGGGCCAGCGAACACTGAAGCTTTCTTT.

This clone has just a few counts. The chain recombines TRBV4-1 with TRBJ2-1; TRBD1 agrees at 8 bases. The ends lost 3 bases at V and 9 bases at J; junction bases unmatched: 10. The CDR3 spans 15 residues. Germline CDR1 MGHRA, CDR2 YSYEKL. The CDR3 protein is CASSHSTGEPGEQFF. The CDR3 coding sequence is TGCGCCAGCAGCCATTCGACAGGGGAACCCGGTGAGCAGTTCTTC.

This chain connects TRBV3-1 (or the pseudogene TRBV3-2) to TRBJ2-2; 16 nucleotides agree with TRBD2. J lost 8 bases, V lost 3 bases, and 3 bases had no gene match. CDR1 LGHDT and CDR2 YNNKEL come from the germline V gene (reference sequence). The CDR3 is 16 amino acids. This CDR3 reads CASSQGLAGGPGELFF. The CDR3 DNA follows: TGTGCCAGCAGCCAGGGACTAGCGGGAGGGCCTGGGGAGCTGTTTTTT.

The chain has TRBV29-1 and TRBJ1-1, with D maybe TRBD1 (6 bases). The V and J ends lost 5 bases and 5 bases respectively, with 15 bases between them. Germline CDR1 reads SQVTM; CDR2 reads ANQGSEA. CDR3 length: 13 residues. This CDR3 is CSVSPLTGTEAFF. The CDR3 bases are TGCAGCGTTAGTCCACTTACAGGGACTGAAGCTTTCTTT.

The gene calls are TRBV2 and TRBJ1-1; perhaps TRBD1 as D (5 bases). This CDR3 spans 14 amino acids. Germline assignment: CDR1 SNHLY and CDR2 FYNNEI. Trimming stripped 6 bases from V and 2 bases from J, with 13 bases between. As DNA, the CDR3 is TGTGCCAGCAGGGGGGGACGGACTAACACTGAAGCTTTCTTT. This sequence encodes CASRGGRTNTEAFF.

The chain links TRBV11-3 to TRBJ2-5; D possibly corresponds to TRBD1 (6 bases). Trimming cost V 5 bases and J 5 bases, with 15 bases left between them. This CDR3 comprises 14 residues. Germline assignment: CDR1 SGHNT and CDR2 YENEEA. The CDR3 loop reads CASSLQGNRETQYF. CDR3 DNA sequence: TGTGCCAGCAGCCTCCAGGGGAATAGGGAGACCCAGTACTTC.

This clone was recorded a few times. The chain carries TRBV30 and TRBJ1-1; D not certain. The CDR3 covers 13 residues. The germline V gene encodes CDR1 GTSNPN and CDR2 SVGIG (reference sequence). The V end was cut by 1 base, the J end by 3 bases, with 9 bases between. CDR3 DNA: TGTGCCTGGAGTGGACAACGGTACACTGAAGCTTTCTTT. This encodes CAWSGQRYTEAFF.